This T cell receptor (beta chain) is from a study of shared clonotypes between healthy human individuals. Overall study results and limits: Donor clonotype sharing was expected to depend on sequencing depth.

The CDR3 is 14 amino acids. Template amounts of roughly 0.3 ug DNA, about 30,000 T cell genomes, were employed in unsorted PBMC replicate PCRs. Methods used by the authors: Filtering differed because ImmunoSEQ produced junction-only sequences that carried no quality scores. Using immunoSEQ multiplex PCR, the repertoire was profiled, and TCRdb retains in-frame clones only, with some absent. That table furnishes V, J and clone size, whereas the DNA furnished D and trimming. The sample includes about 470,000 clones, 79% of them seen just once. Tens of millions of PBMCs served as the genomic DNA source for unsorted samples. This clone has only a few counts. What it binds is not known.

The sequenced sample was PBMCs. This sequence originates from a middle-aged woman in good health. Some clones in this sample may be carry-over from other donors' samples. The J gene is TRBJ1-1, the V gene TRBV21-1. TRBV21-1 is recorded as a pseudogene. Written as DNA, the CDR3 is TGTGCCAGCAGCAAAGCCACAGTTGGGATCTATGCTTTCTTT. It yields the protein CASSKATVGIYAFF.